One sample yielded the 15 T cell receptor beta chains listed below, sequenced in a study of PD-1 blockade in mismatch repair-deficient tumors. The assay was immunoSEQ multiplex PCR, and TCRdb's table has in-frame clones only and misses some. Of under 50,000 clones in the sample, around 80% were seen once. The input for sequencing was PBMCs, taken 38 weeks after starting pembrolizumab. The receptors come from an adult with mismatch repair-deficient cancer.

V usage is TRBV10-3 and J usage is TRBJ2-7; TRBD2 agrees at 9 bases. This CDR3 region has 13 residues. Per germline, CDR1 ENHRY and CDR2 SYGVKD. V trimming: 3 bases; J trimming: 7 bases; junction bases outside the gene matches: 4. CDR3 DNA sequence: TGTGCCATCAGTGACCTAGCGGGAAGGGAGCAGTACTTC. Its translation: CAISDLAGREQYF.

The chain links TRBV13 to TRBJ2-2; 7 positions match TRBD2. The germline V gene has CDR1 PRHDT and CDR2 FYEKMQ (reference sequence). Trimming cost V 6 bases and J 4 bases; bases outside gene matches: 11. This CDR3 comprises 16 residues. The CDR3 is CASRIDPGRATGELFF. CDR3 sequence (DNA): TGTGCCAGCAGGATAGACCCGGGGAGGGCCACCGGGGAGCTGTTTTTT.

V usage is TRBV6-5 and J usage is TRBJ2-4, with D possibly matching TRBD1 (5 bases). Germline V gives CDR1 MNHEY, CDR2 SVGAGI. The CDR3 length is 13 residues. The V and J ends lost 8 bases and 7 bases respectively, with 15 bases between them. DNA of the CDR3: TGTGCCAGCTCCCACGGACACAGTAACATTCAGTACTTC. Amino acids: CASSHGHSNIQYF.

The V call is TRBV5-1, the J call TRBJ2-3; D ambiguous. V lost 5 bases and J lost 6, with 16 bases in between. Per germline, CDR1 SGHRS and CDR2 YFSETQ. This CDR3 region has 14 residues. The CDR3 bases are TGCGCCAGCAGTGATAAACAATTCGTCGATACGCAGTATTTT. This encodes CASSDKQFVDTQYF.

The genes are TRBV7-3 and TRBJ1-6; 7 bases are shared with TRBD1. The CDR3 is 15 amino acids. Germline V gene data show CDR1 as SGHTA and CDR2 as FQGTGA. J was trimmed by 9 bases and V by 1 base; bases with no gene match: 6. CDR3 amino acids: CASSLSRQGTSPLHF. In DNA, the CDR3 is TGTGCCAGCAGCTTAAGCCGACAGGGTACTTCACCCCTCCACTTT.

The V call is TRBV7-6, the J call TRBJ2-5; tentatively, D is TRBD2 (6 bases). Germline CDR1 and CDR2: SGHVS and FNYEAQ. V lost 1 base and J lost 5, with 14 bases in between. The CDR3 has 15 amino acids. This CDR3 is CASSLGAVAGETQYF. DNA for the CDR3: TGTGCCAGCAGCTTAGGTGCGGTGGCGGGGGAGACCCAGTACTTC.

The sample holds a few counts of this clone. Written as DNA, the CDR3 is TGTGCCAGCAGCTTAGGGGGCCACTCCTACGAGCAGTACTTC. Translating it yields CASSLGGHSYEQYF. The genes are TRBV7-9 and TRBJ2-7; D is perhaps TRBD1 (5 bases). Deletions cut 1 base from V and 0 bases from J, with 7 bases between. In germline, CDR1 is SEHNR, CDR2 FQNEAQ (reference sequence). The length of the CDR3 is 14 residues. Looking up the rest from reference TRBV7-9 and TRBJ2-7 gives the full variable domain: DTGVSQNPRHKITKRGQNVTFRCDPISEHNRLYWYRQTLGQGPEFLTYFQNEAQLEKSRLLSDRFSAERPKGSFSTLEIQRTEQGDSAMYLCASSLGGHSYEQYFGPGTRLTVT.

A single count supports this clone. The chain employs TRBV9 and TRBJ1-4; the D is unclear. The CDR3 has 12 residues. The ends were cut back, 0 bases at V and 8 bases at J, with 5 bases in the middle. Germline V gene lookup returns CDR1 SGDLS and CDR2 YYNGEE. DNA for the CDR3: TGTGCCAGCAGCGTAGCGGGGGAAAAACTGTTTTTT. Protein: CASSVAGEKLFF.

J is TRBJ1-1 and V is TRBV27; D is undetermined. The germline gives CDR1 MNHEY, CDR2 SMNVEV (reference sequence). With 2 bases removed from V and 1 base from J, the gap between germline ends came to 11 bases. CDR3 length: 15 amino acids. In DNA, the CDR3 is TGTGCCAGCAGTTTAGATCTGGGAGGGAACACTGAAGCTTTCTTT. The encoded protein is CASSLDLGGNTEAFF.

The genes are TRBV30 and TRBJ1-2; D possibly corresponds to TRBD1 (5 bases). V was clipped by 3 bases and J by 4 bases, with 12 bases between them. Germline values: CDR1 GTSNPN, CDR2 SVGIG (reference sequence). There are 13 residues in the CDR3. CDR3 protein: CAWRPDSVYGYTF. The CDR3 DNA sequence: TGTGCCTGGAGGCCTGACAGCGTCTATGGCTACACCTTC.

A few counts support this clone. V and J are TRBV30 and TRBJ1-5; a possible D gene is TRBD1 (6 bases). The germline V gene has CDR1 GTSNPN and CDR2 SVGIG (reference sequence). There are 13 residues in the CDR3. V was trimmed by 8 bases and J by 3 bases, leaving 14 bases between them. The CDR3 is CALGGGYNQPQHF. The CDR3 nucleotides are TGTGCCCTAGGGGGAGGGTACAATCAGCCCCAGCATTTT.

This clone was seen only a few times. The genes are TRBV15 and TRBJ1-4; D may be TRBD1 (5 bases). CDR1 is LNHNV and CDR2 is YYDKDF in the germline V gene (reference sequence). The CDR3 covers 15 residues. Between the trimmed V and J ends, which lost 1 base and 5 bases, there was a span of 11 bases. The CDR3 DNA is TGTGCCACCAGCAGAGCCACGGGGGGGAATGAAAAACTGTTTTTT. Its translation: CATSRATGGNEKLFF. Complete variable domain (other parts from reference TRBV15 and TRBJ1-4): DAMVIQNPRYQVTQFGKPVTLSCSQTLNHNVMYWYQQKSSQAPKLLFHYYDKDFNNEADTPDNFQSRRPNTSFCFLDIRSPGLGDTAMYLCATSRATGGNEKLFFGSGTQLSVL.

The gene calls are TRBV5-4 and TRBJ1-2, with 10 bases lining up with TRBD1. Germline trimming cut 3 bases from V and 8 bases from J; bases unmatched to any gene: 1. CDR3 length: 12 residues. Germline V gives CDR1 SGHNT, CDR2 YYREEE (reference sequence). Here the CDR3 reads CASSWTGGGYTF. The DNA of the CDR3 is TGTGCCAGCAGCTGGACAGGGGGAGGCTACACCTTC.

The table lists this clone with a few counts. V and J are TRBV28 and TRBJ2-7; 7 bases align to TRBD2. J gave up 3 bases and V 0 bases, and 8 bases lay outside the gene matches. Per germline, CDR1 MDHEN and CDR2 SYDVKM. This CDR3 region has 16 residues. The DNA of the CDR3 is TGTGCCAGCAGTTTATGGGGGAGGGAGTGGGACTACGAGCAGTACTTC. Translating it yields CASSLWGREWDYEQYF.

This chain joins TRBV15 and TRBJ1-2, with TRBD1 as a possible D gene (5 bases). The CDR3 has 14 amino acids. Germline V CDR1 and CDR2: LNHNV, YYDKDF (reference sequence). V gave up 1 base and J gave up 4 bases, with 10 bases separating them. The CDR3 protein is CATSRGLDSYGYTF. Written as DNA, the CDR3 is TGTGCCACCAGCAGAGGCCTCGACAGCTATGGCTACACCTTC.